The rows below give T cell receptor beta chains drawn from one sample of a study of T cells in localized non-small cell lung cancer. Assay used: immunoSEQ multiplex PCR; TCRdb lists only in-frame clones, some missing. The sample holds approximately 41,000 clones, about nine tenths seen once. This specimen consisted of peripheral blood, obtained before any cancer treatment. The receptors derive from a female donor older than 55 with stage I squamous cell lung carcinoma. Each CDR3 is given with its conserved first and last residue. A D gene is named only where the DNA matches it firmly. Size values are once, few and many counts, or a class for expanded clones, and some rows have none.

clone_size,cdr3_length,j_call,v_call,d_call,cdr3_nt,cdr3_aa
.,17,TRBJ2-3,TRBV5-1,.,TGCGCCAGCAGCTTGGCCGTTGGAGCGTTTGGCACAGATACGCAGTATTTT,CASSLAVGAFGTDTQYF
few,13,TRBJ2-7,TRBV9,.,TGTGCCAGCAGCGGTCAGGGAGCCTACGAGCAGTACTTC,CASSGQGAYEQYF
once,14,TRBJ2-3,TRBV7-6,.,TGTGCCAGCAGCGCATCTAGCAGGGGAGATACGCAGTATTTT,CASSASSRGDTQYF
.,15,TRBJ1-5,TRBV28,.,TGTGCCAGCAGACCTTCAACCCGGGAGGATCAGCCCCAGCATTTT,CASRPSTREDQPQHF
.,15,TRBJ2-1,TRBV29-1,.,TGCAGCGTTGTCGCTTCCAACAGGGCCTACAATGAGCAGTTCTTC,CSVVASNRAYNEQFF
.,16,TRBJ1-2,TRBV18,TRBD1,TGTGCCAGCTCACCCTCCGGACAGGCCTCTTTGAATGGCTACACCTTC,CASSPSGQASLNGYTF
.,15,TRBJ1-2,TRBV5-6,TRBD1,TGTGCCAGCAGCCAAACCGGGACAGTAAACTATGGCTACACCTTC,CASSQTGTVNYGYTF
.,13,TRBJ2-2,TRBV7-3,.,TGTGCCAGCACCAACTACGGCACCGGGGAGCTGTTTTTT,CASTNYGTGELFF
.,12,TRBJ1-3,TRBV5-6,.,TGTGCCAGCAGCTTTTCTGGAAACACCATATATTTT,CASSFSGNTIYF
.,15,TRBJ2-7,TRBV5-6,TRBD1,TGTGCCAGCAGCTTACCGGGACAGGGACCCCACGAGCAGTACTTC,CASSLPGQGPHEQYF
.,15,TRBJ2-1,TRBV13,.,TGTGCCAGCAGCTTAGGGGGGGAATACTACAATGAGCAGTTCTTC,CASSLGGEYYNEQFF
.,15,TRBJ2-3,TRBV11-3,TRBD1,TGTGCCAGCAGCCCTCGACAGGGGGCAACGGATACGCAGTATTTT,CASSPRQGATDTQYF
.,18,TRBJ2-7,TRBV9,TRBD2,TGTGCCAGCAGCGTAGGAGGACTAGCGGGAGGTGTAGGTGGCGAGCAGTACTTC,CASSVGGLAGGVGGEQYF
.,14,TRBJ2-3,TRBV7-2,TRBD2,TGTGCCAGCAGCTTAATGGGAGGGACAGATACGCAGTATTTT,CASSLMGGTDTQYF
.,13,TRBJ2-5,TRBV10-2,.,TGCGCCAGCAGTGAGGAGGACCAAGAGACCCAGTACTTC,CASSEEDQETQYF
.,13,TRBJ2-3,TRBV30,.,TGTGCCTGGAGTGGTCAGGGGTCGGATACGCAGTATTTT,CAWSGQGSDTQYF
.,11,TRBJ1-1,TRBV7-9,.,TGTGCCAGCAGCCGGGGGGGTGAAGCTTTCTTT,CASSRGGEAFF
.,11,TRBJ2-1,TRBV5-8,.,TGTGCCAGCAGCTTATACAATGAGCAGTTCTTC,CASSLYNEQFF
once,18,TRBJ2-6,TRBV7-3,TRBD2,TGTGCCAGCAGCTACTCGGGACTAGCGGGATCTGGGGCCAACGTCCTGACTTTC,CASSYSGLAGSGANVLTF
.,16,TRBJ1-2,TRBV7-2,.,TGTGCCAGCAGCTTGGGGTTCGGCGAGGCGGTCTATGGCTACACCTTC,CASSLGFGEAVYGYTF
once,14,TRBJ2-7,TRBV9,.,TGTGCCAGCAGCGTGGACCAGAGCACCTACGAGCAGTACTTC,CASSVDQSTYEQYF
.,14,TRBJ2-1,TRBV10-3,TRBD2,TGTGCCATCATGACGGGGGAGGGACGGAATGAGCAGTTCTTC,CAIMTGEGRNEQFF
.,13,TRBJ2-1,TRBV7-2,.,TGTGCCAGCTCTCGGGGTCCCAACAATGAGCAGTTCTTC,CASSRGPNNEQFF
.,13,TRBJ2-3,TRBV14,.,TGTGCCAGCAGCCGATGGTCGGGAGATACGCAGTATTTT,CASSRWSGDTQYF
.,15,TRBJ2-1,TRBV7-9,.,TGTGCCAGCAGCTTACCACAGGGTTTTGACAATGAGCAGTTCTTC,CASSLPQGFDNEQFF
.,15,TRBJ2-3,TRBV4-3,.,TGCGCCAGCAGCCTCCAACAGGGTGGCACAGATACGCAGTATTTT,CASSLQQGGTDTQYF
.,14,TRBJ2-7,TRBV5-6,.,TGTGCCAGCAGCTTGCTCGGGAGTAATGAAGAGCAGTACTTC,CASSLLGSNEEQYF
.,18,TRBJ2-6,TRBV7-8,TRBD1,TGTGCCAGCAGCCGAGAGGGACAGATAAACTCTGGGGCCAACGTCCTGACTTTC,CASSREGQINSGANVLTF
.,14,TRBJ1-1,TRBV7-8,.,TGTGCCAGCAGCTTAAATTGGGGGAACACTGAAGCTTTCTTT,CASSLNWGNTEAFF
few,13,TRBJ2-1,TRBV9,TRBD1,TGTGCCAGCAGAGCACAGGGGGCGTATGAGCAGTTCTTC,CASRAQGAYEQFF
.,14,TRBJ1-3,TRBV2,.,TGTGCCAGCAGGGACAGTTCCTCTGGAAACACCATATATTTT,CASRDSSSGNTIYF
.,16,TRBJ1-2,TRBV7-9,.,TGTGCCAGCAGCCCCGATGGGGAGGTGAGGAACTATGGCTACACCTTC,CASSPDGEVRNYGYTF
.,13,TRBJ2-1,TRBV6-5,.,TGTGCCAGCAGTTGGGGACGGCACAATGAGCAGTTCTTC,CASSWGRHNEQFF
.,13,TRBJ2-5,TRBV10-3,.,TGTGCCATCAGGTCTAGCGCTCAAGAGACCCAGTACTTC,CAIRSSAQETQYF
.,14,TRBJ2-1,TRBV11-2,TRBD1,TGTGCCAGCAGCCCGGACAGGGCCCTAAATGAGCAGTTCTTC,CASSPDRALNEQFF
.,15,TRBJ1-2,TRBV14,.,TGTGCCAGCAGCCAAGATCAGGACGGGAACTATGGCTACACCTTC,CASSQDQDGNYGYTF
.,19,TRBJ2-3,TRBV2,.,TGTGCCAGCAGTGAAGGGCCCTGGAGGAAGGTAACAAACACAGATACGCAGTATTTT,CASSEGPWRKVTNTDTQYF
.,14,TRBJ2-7,TRBV18,TRBD1,TGTGCCAGCTCACCGACGACAGGGGGCTACGAGCAGTACTTC,CASSPTTGGYEQYF
.,14,TRBJ2-4,TRBV29-1,TRBD2,TGCAGCGTTGGGGGGGGTGCAGCCAAAAACATTCAGTACTTC,CSVGGGAAKNIQYF
.,18,TRBJ2-1,TRBV27,TRBD2,TGTGCCAGCCGTCTGTACGCCGGGACTAGCGGGACCTACAATGAGCAGTTCTTC,CASRLYAGTSGTYNEQFF
.,15,TRBJ2-3,TRBV5-1,TRBD2,TGCGCCAGCAGGTTAGCGGGAGGGCCGACAGATACGCAGTATTTT,CASRLAGGPTDTQYF
.,17,TRBJ2-1,TRBV7-2,TRBD2,TGTGCCAGCAGATACCTGCCCAGCGGGAGAACCTACAATGAGCAGTTCTTC,CASRYLPSGRTYNEQFF
.,14,TRBJ2-5,TRBV19,TRBD2,TGTGCCACCCAAACGGGGGGGAGAAGAGAGACCCAGTACTTC,CATQTGGRRETQYF
.,16,TRBJ2-3,TRBV5-1,.,TGCGCCAGCAGACGGACTGGGCGGGGTGACACAGATACGCAGTATTTT,CASRRTGRGDTDTQYF
.,14,TRBJ2-1,TRBV19,TRBD1,TGTGCCAGTCGGAAGGGACAGGGAACCCATGAGCAGTTCTTC,CASRKGQGTHEQFF
.,14,TRBJ2-1,TRBV6-5,TRBD2,TGTGCCAGCAGTGCCTCGACTAGCCCCGAGGAGCAGTTCTTC,CASSASTSPEEQFF
.,16,TRBJ2-1,TRBV4-3,TRBD1,TGCGCCAGCAGCCAAGAGGGACAGCTACATTACAATGAGCAGTTCTTC,CASSQEGQLHYNEQFF
.,14,TRBJ2-7,TRBV4-3,.,TGCGCCAGCAGCCAAGGCGGCAGCTCCTACGAGCAGTACTTC,CASSQGGSSYEQYF
.,16,TRBJ2-2,TRBV15,.,TGTGCCACCAGCAGTGAGACAGGGAGGTACACCGGGGAGCTGTTTTTT,CATSSETGRYTGELFF
.,16,TRBJ1-5,TRBV6-6,TRBD1,TGTGCCAGCAGTACAAACAGGGGGCTTCAGGATCAGCCCCAGCATTTT,CASSTNRGLQDQPQHF
.,16,TRBJ1-5,TRBV10-3,.,TGTGCCATCAGTGAAACAATAAGCAGAGTCAATCAGCCCCAGCATTTT,CAISETISRVNQPQHF
few,15,TRBJ2-1,TRBV7-9,TRBD2,TGTGCCAGCAGCACACTTTTGGCGGGAGGGGATGAGCAGTTCTTC,CASSTLLAGGDEQFF
.,15,TRBJ1-5,TRBV19,TRBD1,TGTGCCAGTAGGAGTGACAGGGCTAGCAATCAGCCCCAGCATTTT,CASRSDRASNQPQHF
.,15,TRBJ2-1,TRBV7-6,TRBD1,TGTGCCAGCAGCTCCGGACAGGCGTCCTACAATGAGCAGTTCTTC,CASSSGQASYNEQFF
once,15,TRBJ1-3,TRBV9,.,TGTGCCAGCAGCGTAGGCCCCGGGACAAGGGACACCATATATTTT,CASSVGPGTRDTIYF
.,16,TRBJ2-3,TRBV4-1,.,TGCGCCAGCAGCCGTTCCACTAGCTCCCGCACAGATACGCAGTATTTT,CASSRSTSSRTDTQYF
.,15,TRBJ2-7,TRBV4-3,TRBD2,TGCGCCAGCAGCCGAGCCAGCGGGAGTACCTACGAGCAGTACTTC,CASSRASGSTYEQYF